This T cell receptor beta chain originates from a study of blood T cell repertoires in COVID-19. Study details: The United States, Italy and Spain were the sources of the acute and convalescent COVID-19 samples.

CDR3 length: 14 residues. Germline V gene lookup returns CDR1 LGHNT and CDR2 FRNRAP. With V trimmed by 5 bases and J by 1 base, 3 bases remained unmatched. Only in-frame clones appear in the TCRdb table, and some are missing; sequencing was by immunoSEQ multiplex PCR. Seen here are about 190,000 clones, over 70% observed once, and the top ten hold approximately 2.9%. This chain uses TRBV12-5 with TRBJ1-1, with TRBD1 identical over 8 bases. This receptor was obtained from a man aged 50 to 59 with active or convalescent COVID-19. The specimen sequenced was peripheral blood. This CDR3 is CASGTGTGNTEAFF. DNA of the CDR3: TGTGCTAGTGGTACCGGGACAGGGAACACTGAAGCTTTCTTT.